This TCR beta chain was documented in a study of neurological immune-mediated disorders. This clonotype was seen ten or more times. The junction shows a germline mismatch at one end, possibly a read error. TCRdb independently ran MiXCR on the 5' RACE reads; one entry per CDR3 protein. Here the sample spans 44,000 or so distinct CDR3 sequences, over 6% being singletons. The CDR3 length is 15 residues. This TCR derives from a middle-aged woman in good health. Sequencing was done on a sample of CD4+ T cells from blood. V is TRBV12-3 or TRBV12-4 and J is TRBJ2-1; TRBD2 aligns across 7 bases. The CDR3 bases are TGTGCCAGCAGATTAGCGGACGGGGGGTACAATGAGCAGTTCTTC. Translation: CASRLADGGYNEQFF.